This T cell receptor beta chain was recorded in a study of blood T cell repertoires in COVID-19. Turning to the study itself: Samples representing acute and convalescent COVID-19 were sourced from the United States, Italy and Spain.

In the authors' workflow: From reference gene primer amplification, estimates of nucleated cell counts were derived. Sequencing was performed with immunoSEQ multiplex PCR; in TCRdb, only in-frame clones are kept and a portion is missing. D and trimming come from the DNA, and the V and J calls and clone size come from that table. This sample has roughly 48,000 clones; over 80% occur once, and the top ten carry roughly 55%. The CDR3 loop spans 11 amino acids. The V gene lost 2 bases and the J gene lost 8 bases, with 9 bases spanning the gap. Germline-derived CDR1 and CDR2 are GTSNPN and SVGIG (reference sequence).

This clonotype was sampled from a man in his 70s with acute or convalescent COVID-19. This chain connects TRBV30 to TRBJ1-1, with a possible D match to TRBD1 (5 bases). Sequencing was done on a sample of peripheral blood. CDR3 in DNA: TGTGCCTGGAGTCCCCCAGGGGAAGCTTTCTTT. It specifies CAWSPPGEAFF.